This record covers a single T cell receptor (beta chain). At one end the junction does not follow the germline gene, possibly because of a read error. The template was RNA from unsorted bulk tissue. Distant lung tissue was collected more than 3 cm away from the tumor edge. The library came from three nested PCR rounds adapted from ARM-PCR protocols. TCRdb redid the calling of the multiplex PCR reads with MiXCR, one entry per CDR3 protein. Of 50,000 or so distinct CDR3 sequences listed, 74% are singletons. This sample stems from a study of tumor and adjacent non-tumor tissue in lung cancer. From germline, CDR1 is SGHAT and CDR2 FQNNGV. This CDR3 comprises 16 residues.

The chain links TRBV11-2 to TRBJ2-1; TRBD1 aligns across 9 bases. The sequenced material came from distant non-tumor lung tissue. The sequence derives from a woman aged 60-70 years with non-small cell lung cancer. The CDR3 here is CTSSTHRGLECNEQFF. As DNA, the CDR3 is TGTACCAGTAGCACCCACAGGGGGCTAGAGTGCAATGAGCAGTTCTTC.